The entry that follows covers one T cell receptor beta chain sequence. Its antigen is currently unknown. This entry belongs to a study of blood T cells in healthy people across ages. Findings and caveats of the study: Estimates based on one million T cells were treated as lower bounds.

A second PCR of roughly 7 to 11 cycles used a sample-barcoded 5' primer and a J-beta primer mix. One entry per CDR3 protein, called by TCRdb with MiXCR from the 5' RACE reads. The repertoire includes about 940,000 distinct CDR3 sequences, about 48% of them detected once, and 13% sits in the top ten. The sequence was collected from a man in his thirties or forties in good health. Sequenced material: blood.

The CDR3 region is CASSYGGDNEQFF. The CDR3 DNA follows: TGTGCCAGCAGCTATGGGGGAGACAATGAGCAGTTCTTC. The rearrangement links TRBV7-9 to TRBJ2-1, with D possibly being TRBD1 or TRBD2 (5 bases each). This CDR3 comprises 13 residues. Per germline, CDR1 SEHNR and CDR2 FQNEAQ (reference sequence). Trimming cost V 4 bases and J 5 bases, with 9 bases left between them. Full variable domain (outside the CDR3, taken from reference TRBV7-9 and TRBJ2-1): DTGVSQNPRHKITKRGQNVTFRCDPISEHNRLYWYRQTLGQGPEFLTYFQNEAQLEKSRLLSDRFSAERPKGSFSTLEIQRTEQGDSAMYLCASSYGGDNEQFFGPGTRLTVL.